The clone carrying this TCR beta chain was found a few times. What it binds is not known. A junction boundary mismatches the germline segment, possibly from a read error. This sample stems from a study of molecular identifiers for immune sequencing clone quantification. The study's findings and limits: Jurkat TCR RNA spiked in from one cell could reportedly be detected among one million naive cells. In naive cells, clones above 20 RNA copies held under 1% of molecules, whereas in effector cells they held over 99%.

The CDR3 covers 17 residues. Germline loops: CDR1 LGHNA, CDR2 YSLEER. Each CDR3 protein is one row after TCRdb ran MiXCR on the PCR reads. The table shows just over 40,000 distinct CDR3 sequences, with about 24% occurring only once. The source material was naive CD8+ T cells from blood, with Jurkat cell RNA spiked in. Described subset: FACS-sorted CD8+CD4-CCR7+CD45RA+ naive T cells. This TCR was sampled from a human donor in good health. Some libraries in this study had Jurkat cell RNA spiked in. This chain uses TRBV4-3 with TRBJ2-1; a weak D match, TRBD2 (6 bases). CDR3 DNA: TGCGCCAGCAGCCAAGATATTGGCGGGGCTTTAGGCAATGAGCAGGTCTTC. Protein: CASSQDIGGALGNEQVF.